This T cell receptor (beta chain) was obtained from a study of OX40 agonist ivuxolimab in advanced cancers. TCRdb's copy holds only in-frame clones and misses some; the assay was immunoSEQ multiplex PCR. This table holds 70,000 to 85,000 clones, around nine tenths found once. Trimming left V 2 bases short and J 0 bases short, with 11 bases between. This CDR3 has 16 amino acids. Germline V gene lookup returns CDR1 MDHEN and CDR2 SYDVKM. The chain combines TRBV28 with TRBJ2-4; tentatively, D is TRBD2 (5 bases). The sequence came from an adult with an advanced solid tumor such as melanoma, head and neck, liver or kidney cancer. Here the sequenced sample was CD4+ or CD8+ T cells sorted from blood, taken in a trial of the OX40 agonist ivuxolimab. The CDR3 protein is CASSLTDYLAKNIQYF. The CDR3 DNA reads TGTGCCAGCAGTTTAACAGACTACCTAGCCAAAAACATTCAGTACTTC.